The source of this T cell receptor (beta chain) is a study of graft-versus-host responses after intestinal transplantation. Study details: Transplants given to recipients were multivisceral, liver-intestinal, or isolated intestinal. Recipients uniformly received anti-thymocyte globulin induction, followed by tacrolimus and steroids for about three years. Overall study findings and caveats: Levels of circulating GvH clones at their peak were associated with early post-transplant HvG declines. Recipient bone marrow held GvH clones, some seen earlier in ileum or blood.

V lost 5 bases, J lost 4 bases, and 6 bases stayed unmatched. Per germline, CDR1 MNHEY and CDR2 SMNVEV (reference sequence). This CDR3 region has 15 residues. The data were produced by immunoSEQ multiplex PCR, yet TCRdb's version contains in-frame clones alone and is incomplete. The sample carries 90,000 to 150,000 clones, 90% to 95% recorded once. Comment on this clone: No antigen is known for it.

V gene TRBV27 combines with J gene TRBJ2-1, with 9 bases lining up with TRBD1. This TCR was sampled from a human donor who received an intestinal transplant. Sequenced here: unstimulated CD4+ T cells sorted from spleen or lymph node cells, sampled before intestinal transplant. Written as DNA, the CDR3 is TGTGCCAGCAGTACCCAGGACAGGGGTTACAATGAGCAGTTCTTC. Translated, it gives CASSTQDRGYNEQFF.